This paragraph reports one T cell receptor (beta chain). The CDR3 loop spans 11 amino acids. CDR1 is SEHNR, CDR2 FQNEAQ, per germline (reference sequence). V gave up 0 bases and J gave up 15 bases, with 9 bases separating them. This record comes from a study of blood T cell repertoires in COVID-19. The wider study: Acute and convalescent COVID-19 specimens originated in the United States, Italy and Spain.

Recovery among Cohort 3 donors was established by two negative PCRs, clearance, or symptom resolution. The data were produced by immunoSEQ multiplex PCR, yet TCRdb's version contains in-frame clones alone and is incomplete. Among 250,000 to 300,000 clones listed, 75% to 90% were seen once. Sample: PBMCs or T cells enriched from blood (not recorded which). This sequence originates from a woman between 35 and 50 years old who had recovered from COVID-19. The gene calls are TRBV7-9 and TRBJ2-1, with TRBD2 as a possible D gene (6 bases). This CDR3 is CASSLAEGSFF. The CDR3 nucleotides read TGTGCCAGCAGCTTAGCGGAGGGGTCGTTCTTC.